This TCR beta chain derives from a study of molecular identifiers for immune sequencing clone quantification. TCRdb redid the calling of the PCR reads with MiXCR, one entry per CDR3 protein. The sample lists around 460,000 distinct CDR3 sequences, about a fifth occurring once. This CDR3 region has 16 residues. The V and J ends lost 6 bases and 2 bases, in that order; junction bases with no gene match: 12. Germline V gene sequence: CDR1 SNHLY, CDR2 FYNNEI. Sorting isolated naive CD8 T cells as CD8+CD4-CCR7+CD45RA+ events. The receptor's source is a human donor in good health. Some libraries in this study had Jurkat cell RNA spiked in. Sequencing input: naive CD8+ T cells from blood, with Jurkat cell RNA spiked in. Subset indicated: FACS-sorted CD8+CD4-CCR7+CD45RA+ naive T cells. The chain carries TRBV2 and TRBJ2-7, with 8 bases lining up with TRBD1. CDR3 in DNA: TGTGCCAGCAGGGGACAGGAAGAGCTGCATACCTACGAGCAGTACTTC. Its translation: CASRGQEELHTYEQYF.